A single sample is the source of the 11 T cell receptor beta chains below, sequenced in a study of CD8 T cells in Susac syndrome. A quantity of about 0.5 to 1 ug RNA underwent reverse transcription using random hexamers. TCRdb analysed the immunoSEQ multiplex PCR reads with MiXCR anew, one entry per CDR3 protein. Among approximately 150,000 distinct CDR3 sequences listed, approximately 94% were seen once. Material for sequencing was CD4+ T cells from PBMCs. These receptors all stem from a human donor with multiple sclerosis.

This rearrangement joins TRBV6-1 to TRBJ2-7; 7 bases are a match to TRBD2. Per the germline V gene, CDR1 is MNHNS and CDR2 is SASEGT. The ends lost 6 bases at V and 1 base at J; junction bases unmatched: 18. This CDR3 is built from 18 residues. The CDR3: CASSPREAGGYISYEQYF. The CDR3 nucleotides are TGTGCCAGCAGCCCTCGGGAGGCTGGGGGTTACATTTCCTACGAGCAGTACTTC.

The chain couples TRBV7-9 to TRBJ2-5; 9 nucleotides line up with TRBD2. The V segment lost 6 bases and the J segment 4 bases; nucleotides outside the gene matches: 0. Per germline, CDR1 SEHNR and CDR2 FQNEAQ (reference sequence). The CDR3 spans 12 residues. The CDR3 DNA reads as TGTGCCAGCAGACTAGCGGGAGAGACCCAGTACTTC. Translating it yields CASRLAGETQYF.

For this clonotype: The junction differs from germline at one of its ends, possibly a read error. The CDR3 nucleotides read TGCGCCAGCAGGCCAGGGGCCTCGAACACCGGGGAGCCGTTTTTT. Amino acids: CASRPGASNTGEPFF. The chain joins TRBV5-1 to TRBJ2-2; TRBD1 might be the D (6 bases). Per germline, CDR1 SGHRS and CDR2 YFSETQ. The CDR3 totals 15 residues.

This chain connects TRBV11-2 to TRBJ2-4; 7 nucleotides agree with TRBD2. The length of the CDR3 is 16 residues. The V and J ends lost 3 bases and 7 bases, in that order; junction bases with no gene match: 12. The V gene's germline CDR1 is SGHAT and CDR2 FQNNGV. CDR3 residues: CASSLRTGGPFNIQYF. The CDR3, as DNA: TGTGCCAGCAGCTTGAGAACGGGAGGACCCTTTAACATTCAGTACTTC.

J is TRBJ2-4 and V is TRBV11-2; 8 positions agree with TRBD2. Germline loops: CDR1 SGHAT, CDR2 FQNNGV. The CDR3 sequence is 15 residues long. The V and J ends lost 5 bases and 9 bases, in that order; junction bases with no gene match: 12. CDR3 residues: CASSEVSSGSRIQYF. The DNA of the CDR3 is TGTGCCAGCAGCGAAGTCTCGAGCGGGAGCCGCATTCAGTACTTC.

J is TRBJ1-2 and V is TRBV3-1; 8 bases are a match to TRBD1. The CDR3 has 14 amino acids. Germline CDR1 and CDR2: LGHDT and YNNKEL (reference sequence). V lost 3 bases, J lost 8 bases, and 8 bases stayed unmatched. The CDR3 loop reads CASSHEDRVAGYTF. Here the CDR3 DNA reads TGTGCCAGCAGCCACGAGGACAGGGTAGCGGGCTACACCTTC.

The rearrangement links TRBV18 to TRBJ2-2, with 8 bases matching TRBD1. Germline CDR1 KGHSH, CDR2 LQKENI. The V gene end was trimmed by 4 bases and the J gene end by 2 bases; junction bases not matched to a gene: 6. CDR3 length equals 16 residues. The CDR3 spells CASSLTTGVNTGELFF. The CDR3 DNA is TGTGCCAGCTCACTAACGACAGGGGTCAACACCGGGGAGCTGTTTTTT.

This clonotype was picked up a small number of times. This rearrangement joins TRBV18 to TRBJ2-5; 7 positions match TRBD1. V lost 3 bases, J lost 2 bases, and 3 bases stayed unmatched. Germline V CDR1 and CDR2: KGHSH, LQKENI. The CDR3 contains 14 residues. The CDR3, as DNA: TGTGCCAGCTCACCGGGGACAGTTCAAGAGACCCAGTACTTC. Residues: CASSPGTVQETQYF.

The chain couples TRBV20-1 to TRBJ2-5, with 14 bases lining up with TRBD2. This CDR3 spans 16 amino acids. Germline CDR1 DFQATT, CDR2 SNEGSKA (reference sequence). V shed 6 bases and J 4 bases; nucleotides not matched to a gene: 10. The DNA for the CDR3 is TGCAGTGCAAGGCCCCCGACTAGCGGGAGGGCAGAGACCCAGTACTTC. The encoded protein is CSARPPTSGRAETQYF.

The V and J genes are TRBV14 and TRBJ1-2, with 8 nucleotides matching TRBD1. After removal of 0 bases from V and 9 bases from J, the junction contained 6 bases not matched to a gene. Looked up from germline, CDR1 is SGHDN and CDR2 is FVKESK. CDR3 length equals 14 residues. CDR3 residues: CASSQETGGTSYTF. The CDR3 nucleotides are TGTGCCAGCAGCCAAGAAACAGGGGGTACGAGCTACACCTTC.

V usage is TRBV21-1 and J usage is TRBJ2-3. TRBV21-1 is an annotated pseudogene. CDR3 length: 12 amino acids. This CDR3 is CASSKAGDTQYF. The CDR3 region has the DNA TGTGCCAGCAGCAAGGCCGGGGATACGCAGTATTTT.